This T cell receptor beta chain was identified during a study of cytomegalovirus exposure and HLA in healthy donors. Whole-study findings and limits: Serostatus for CMV was the only available immune exposure information.

A multiplex PCR was run with 60 Vbeta primers and 13 Jbeta primers. Sequencing used immunoSEQ multiplex PCR; TCRdb keeps in-frame clones, though not all of them. The repertoire holds some 170,000 clones, about two thirds seen once, with 2% to 2.5% in the top ten. About this clone: Its specificity is unknown.

From germline, CDR1 is SNHLY and CDR2 FYNNEI. The CDR3 is 14 residues long. With 5 bases clipped from V and 7 bases from J, the junction kept 10 bases outside the gene matches. The V and J genes are TRBV2 and TRBJ1-2, with 7 bases lining up with TRBD1. The specimen sequenced was PBMCs. The TCR sequence derives from a human donor in good health. DNA of the CDR3: TGTGCCAGCAGTCAAGACAGGGCGGTAGGTGGCTACACCTTC. This encodes CASSQDRAVGGYTF.